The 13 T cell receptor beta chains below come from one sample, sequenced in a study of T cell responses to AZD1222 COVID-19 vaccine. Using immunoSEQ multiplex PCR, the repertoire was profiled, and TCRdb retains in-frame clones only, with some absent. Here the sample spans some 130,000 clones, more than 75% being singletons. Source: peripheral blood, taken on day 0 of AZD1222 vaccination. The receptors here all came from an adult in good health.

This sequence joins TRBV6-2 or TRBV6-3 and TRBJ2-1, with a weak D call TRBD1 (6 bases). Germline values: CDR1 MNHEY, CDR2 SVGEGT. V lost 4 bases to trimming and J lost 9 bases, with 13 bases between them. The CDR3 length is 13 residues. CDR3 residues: CASSFGHRVEQFF. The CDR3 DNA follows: TGTGCCAGCAGTTTTGGCCACAGGGTTGAGCAGTTCTTC.

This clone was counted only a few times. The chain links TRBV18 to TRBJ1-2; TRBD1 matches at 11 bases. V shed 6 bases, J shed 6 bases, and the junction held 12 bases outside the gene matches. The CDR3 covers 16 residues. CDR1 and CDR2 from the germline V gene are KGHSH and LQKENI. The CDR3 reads CASSQLVTGQGDGYTF. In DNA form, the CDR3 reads TGTGCCAGCTCCCAGCTCGTTACGGGACAGGGGGATGGCTACACCTTC.

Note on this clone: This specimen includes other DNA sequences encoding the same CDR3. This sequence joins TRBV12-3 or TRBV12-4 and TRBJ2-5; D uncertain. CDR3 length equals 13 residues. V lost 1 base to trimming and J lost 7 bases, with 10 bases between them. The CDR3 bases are TGTGCCAGCAGTTTAGGGCTAAAGGGGACCCAGTACTTC. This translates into CASSLGLKGTQYF.

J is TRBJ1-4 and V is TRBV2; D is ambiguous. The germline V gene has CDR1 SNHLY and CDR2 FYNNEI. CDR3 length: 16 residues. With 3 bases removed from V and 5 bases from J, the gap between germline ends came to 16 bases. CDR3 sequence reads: CASSDKSSHFNEKLFF. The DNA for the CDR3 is TGTGCCAGCAGTGACAAGTCGAGCCATTTCAATGAAAAACTGTTTTTT.

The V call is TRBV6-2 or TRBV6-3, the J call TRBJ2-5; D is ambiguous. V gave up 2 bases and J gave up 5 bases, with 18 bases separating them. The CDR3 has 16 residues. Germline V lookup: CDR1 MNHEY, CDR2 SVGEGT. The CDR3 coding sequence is TGTGCCAGCAGTTACGGTCGCACCTCCTCTACGGAGACCCAGTACTTC. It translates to CASSYGRTSSTETQYF.

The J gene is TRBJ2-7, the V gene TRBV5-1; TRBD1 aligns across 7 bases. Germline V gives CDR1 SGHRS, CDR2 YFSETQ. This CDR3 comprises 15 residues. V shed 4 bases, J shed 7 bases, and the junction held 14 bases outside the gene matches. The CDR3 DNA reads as TGCGCCAGCAGCCCCCGGTCTACAGGGGAAAGGGAGCAGTACTTC. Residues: CASSPRSTGEREQYF.

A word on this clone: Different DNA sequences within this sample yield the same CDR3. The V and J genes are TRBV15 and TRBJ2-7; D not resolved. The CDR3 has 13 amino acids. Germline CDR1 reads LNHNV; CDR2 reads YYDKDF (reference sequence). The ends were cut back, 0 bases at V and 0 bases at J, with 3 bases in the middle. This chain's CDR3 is CATSRDSSYEQYF. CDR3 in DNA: TGTGCCACCAGCAGAGACAGCTCCTACGAGCAGTACTTC.

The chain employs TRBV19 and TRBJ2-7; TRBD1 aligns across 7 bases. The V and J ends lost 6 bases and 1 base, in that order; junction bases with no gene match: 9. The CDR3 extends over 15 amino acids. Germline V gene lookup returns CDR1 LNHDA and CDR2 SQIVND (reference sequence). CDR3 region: CASSATGTVSYEQYF. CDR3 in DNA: TGTGCCAGTAGCGCGACAGGGACAGTATCCTACGAGCAGTACTTC.

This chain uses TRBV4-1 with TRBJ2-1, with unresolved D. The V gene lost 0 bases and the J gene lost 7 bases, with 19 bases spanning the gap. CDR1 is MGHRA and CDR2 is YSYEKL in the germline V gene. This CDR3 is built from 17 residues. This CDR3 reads CASSQDLTGPSTNEQFF. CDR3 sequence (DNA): TGCGCCAGCAGCCAAGATCTTACCGGGCCATCAACGAATGAGCAGTTCTTC.

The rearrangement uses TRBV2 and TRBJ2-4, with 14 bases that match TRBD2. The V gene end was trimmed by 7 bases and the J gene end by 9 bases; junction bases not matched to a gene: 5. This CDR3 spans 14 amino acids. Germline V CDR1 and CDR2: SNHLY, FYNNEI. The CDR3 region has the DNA TGTGCCAGCATGCCGACTAGCGGGGGGGGCATTCAGTACTTC. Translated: CASMPTSGGGIQYF. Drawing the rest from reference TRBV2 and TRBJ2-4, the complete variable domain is EPEVTQTPSHQVTQMGQEVILRCVPISNHLYFYWYRQILGQKVEFLVSFYNNEISEKSEIFDDQFSVERPDGSNFTLKIRSTKLEDSAMYFCASMPTSGGGIQYFGAGTRLSVL.

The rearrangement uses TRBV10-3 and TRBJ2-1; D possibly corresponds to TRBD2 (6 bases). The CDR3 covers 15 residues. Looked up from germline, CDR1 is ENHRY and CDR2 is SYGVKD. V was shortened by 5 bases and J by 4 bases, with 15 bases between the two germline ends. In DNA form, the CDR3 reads TGTGCCATCAGTCAGGCGGGACGGCCTTACAATGAGCAGTTCTTC. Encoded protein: CAISQAGRPYNEQFF.

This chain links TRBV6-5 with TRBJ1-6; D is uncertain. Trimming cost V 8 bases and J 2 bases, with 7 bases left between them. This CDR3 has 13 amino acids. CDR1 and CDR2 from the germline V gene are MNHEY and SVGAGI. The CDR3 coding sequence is TGTGCCAGCGGGAGGCCCTATAATTCACCCCTCCACTTT. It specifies CASGRPYNSPLHF.

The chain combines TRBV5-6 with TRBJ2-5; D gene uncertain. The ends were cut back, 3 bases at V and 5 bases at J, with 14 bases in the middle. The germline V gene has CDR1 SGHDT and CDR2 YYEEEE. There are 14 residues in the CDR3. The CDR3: CASSWTVVGETQYF. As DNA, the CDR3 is TGTGCCAGCAGCTGGACGGTGGTAGGTGAGACCCAGTACTTC.